This T cell receptor beta chain was recovered during a study of blood T cell repertoires in COVID-19. Study-level background: Some COVID-19 samples were acute and others convalescent; all came from the United States, Italy and Spain.

Germline trimming cut 8 bases from V and 14 bases from J; bases unmatched to any gene: 15. The CDR3 length is 15 residues. Germline V lookup: CDR1 MDHEN, CDR2 SYDVKM. Repertoires were generated with immunoSEQ multiplex PCR, while TCRdb's copy carries only in-frame clones and drops some. The sample holds about 350,000 clones; about nine tenths are singletons and the top ten take approximately 4.1%. The V call is TRBV28, the J call TRBJ1-6; TRBD1 aligns across 10 bases. The receptor was derived from a woman between 55 and 75 years old with COVID-19, enrolled during active disease. Sequenced input: peripheral blood. In DNA, the CDR3 is TGTGCCAGCTATACGCCCGGGACAGGGGATTTCGCCCTCCACTTT. This encodes CASYTPGTGDFALHF.